This T cell receptor (beta chain) was retrieved from a study of spatial heterogeneity in lung cancer. Study details: Sequence detection consistently recorded a greater number of beta-chain than alpha-chain sequences.

The sample holds many counts of this clonotype. The antigen is not known. Unmatched junction bases numbered 11, after V lost 1 base and J lost 7 bases. CDR3 length equals 17 residues. Germline CDR1 and CDR2: DFQATT and SNEGSKA (reference sequence). Time point given: sample taken at primary tumor resection. Whole RNA, isolated from tumor, nontumor lung or frozen PBMC, was sequenced without prior sorting. Every individual TCR cDNA molecule carried its own unique molecular identifier, which allowed correction of PCR and sequencing errors. TCRdb redid the calling of the 5' RACE reads with MiXCR, one entry per CDR3 protein. The sample includes 25,000 to 30,000 distinct CDR3 sequences, more than 5.5% of them seen just once. Regarding the study as a whole: The number of expanded tumor alpha and beta chains correlated with mutation number.

The V and J genes are TRBV20-1 and TRBJ2-1; 12 nucleotides line up with TRBD2. The clonotype originates from a male donor with early-stage non-small cell lung cancer. The specimen comprised lung tumor tissue, sampled at surgery. The CDR3, as DNA: TGCAGTGCTAGAGCCCGACTAGCGGGGGTCACGGGTAATGAGCAGTTCTTC. The encoded protein is CSARARLAGVTGNEQFF.